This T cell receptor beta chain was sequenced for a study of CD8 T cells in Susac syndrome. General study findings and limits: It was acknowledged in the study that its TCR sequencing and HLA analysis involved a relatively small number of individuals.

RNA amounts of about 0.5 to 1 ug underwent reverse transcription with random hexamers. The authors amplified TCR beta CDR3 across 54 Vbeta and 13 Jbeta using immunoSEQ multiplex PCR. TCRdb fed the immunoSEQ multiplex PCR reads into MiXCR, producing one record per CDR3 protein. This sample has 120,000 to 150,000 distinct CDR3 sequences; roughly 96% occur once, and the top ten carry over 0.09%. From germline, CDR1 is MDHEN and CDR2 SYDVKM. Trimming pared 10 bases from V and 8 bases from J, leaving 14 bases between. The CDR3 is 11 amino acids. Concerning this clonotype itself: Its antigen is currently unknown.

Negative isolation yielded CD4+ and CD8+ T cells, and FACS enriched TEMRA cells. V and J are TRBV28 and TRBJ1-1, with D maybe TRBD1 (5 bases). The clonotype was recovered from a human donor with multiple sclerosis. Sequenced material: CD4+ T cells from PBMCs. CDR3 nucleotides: TGTGCCATACAGAGGGGCGCGGAAGCTTTCTTT. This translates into CAIQRGAEAFF.